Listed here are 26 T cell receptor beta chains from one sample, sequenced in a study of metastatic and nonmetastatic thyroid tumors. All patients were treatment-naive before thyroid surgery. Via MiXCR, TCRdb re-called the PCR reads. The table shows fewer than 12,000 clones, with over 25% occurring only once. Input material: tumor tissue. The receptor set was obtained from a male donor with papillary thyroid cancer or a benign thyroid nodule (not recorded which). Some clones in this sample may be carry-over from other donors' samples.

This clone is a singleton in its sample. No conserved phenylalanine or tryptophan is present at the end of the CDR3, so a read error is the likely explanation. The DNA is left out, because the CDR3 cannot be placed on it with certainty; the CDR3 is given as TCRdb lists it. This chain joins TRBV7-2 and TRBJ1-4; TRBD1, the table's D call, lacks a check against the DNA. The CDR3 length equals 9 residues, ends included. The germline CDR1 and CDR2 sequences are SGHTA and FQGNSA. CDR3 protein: CASSLLPQG.

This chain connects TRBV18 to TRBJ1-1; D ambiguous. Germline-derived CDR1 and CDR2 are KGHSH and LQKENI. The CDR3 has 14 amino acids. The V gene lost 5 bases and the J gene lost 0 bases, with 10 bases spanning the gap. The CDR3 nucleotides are TGTGCCAGCTCAAGCGAGGCCCTGAACACTGAAGCTTTCTTT. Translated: CASSSEALNTEAFF.

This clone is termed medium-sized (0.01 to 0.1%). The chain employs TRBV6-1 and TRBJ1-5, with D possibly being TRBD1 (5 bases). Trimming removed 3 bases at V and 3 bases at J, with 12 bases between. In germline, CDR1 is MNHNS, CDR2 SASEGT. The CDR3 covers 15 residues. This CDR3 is CASSDQTVFNQPQHF. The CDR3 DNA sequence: TGTGCCAGCAGTGACCAGACAGTTTTCAATCAGCCCCAGCATTTT.

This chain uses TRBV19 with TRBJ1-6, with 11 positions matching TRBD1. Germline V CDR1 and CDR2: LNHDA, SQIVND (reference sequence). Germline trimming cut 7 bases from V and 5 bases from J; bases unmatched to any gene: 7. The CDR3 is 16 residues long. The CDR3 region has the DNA TGTGCCAGTACTCGGACAGGGGGCAGGAATAATTCACCCCTCCACTTT. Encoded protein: CASTRTGGRNNSPLHF.

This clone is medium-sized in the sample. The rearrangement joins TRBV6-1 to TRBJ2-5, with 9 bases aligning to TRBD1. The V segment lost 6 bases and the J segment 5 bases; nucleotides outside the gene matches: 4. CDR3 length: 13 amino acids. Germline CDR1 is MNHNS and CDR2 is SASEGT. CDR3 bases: TGTGCCAGCAGGACAGGGGGTGGGGAGACCCAGTACTTC. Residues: CASRTGGGETQYF.

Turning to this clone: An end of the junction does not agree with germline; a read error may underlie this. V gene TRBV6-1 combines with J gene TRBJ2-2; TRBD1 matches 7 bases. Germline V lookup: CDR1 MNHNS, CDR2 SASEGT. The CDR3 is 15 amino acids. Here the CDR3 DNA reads TGTGCCAGCAGTGTATCCACAGGGGACACCGTGGAGCTGTTTTTT. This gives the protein CASSVSTGDTVELFF.

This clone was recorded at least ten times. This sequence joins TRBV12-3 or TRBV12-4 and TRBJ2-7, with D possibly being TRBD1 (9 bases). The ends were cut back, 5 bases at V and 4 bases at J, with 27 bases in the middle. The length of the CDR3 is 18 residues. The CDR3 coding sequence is TGTGCCAGCAGTCTCGGGGGGGGGATCCGGGACAGGGCTTACGAGCAGTACTTC. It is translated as CASSLGGGIRDRAYEQYF.

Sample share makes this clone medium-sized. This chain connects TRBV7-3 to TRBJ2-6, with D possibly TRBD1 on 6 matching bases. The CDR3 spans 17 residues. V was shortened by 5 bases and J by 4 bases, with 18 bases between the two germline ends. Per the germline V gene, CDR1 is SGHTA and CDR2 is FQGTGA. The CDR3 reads CASSPARAGAGANVLTF. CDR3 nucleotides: TGTGCCAGCAGCCCCGCCCGGGCAGGGGCAGGGGCCAACGTCCTGACTTTC.

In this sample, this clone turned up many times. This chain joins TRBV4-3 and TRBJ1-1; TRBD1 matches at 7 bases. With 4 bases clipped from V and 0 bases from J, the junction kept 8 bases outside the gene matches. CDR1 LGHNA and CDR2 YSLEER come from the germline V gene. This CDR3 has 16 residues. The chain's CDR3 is CASSPFPGQLNTEAFF. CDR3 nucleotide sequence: TGCGCCAGCAGCCCCTTTCCGGGACAGTTGAACACTGAAGCTTTCTTT.

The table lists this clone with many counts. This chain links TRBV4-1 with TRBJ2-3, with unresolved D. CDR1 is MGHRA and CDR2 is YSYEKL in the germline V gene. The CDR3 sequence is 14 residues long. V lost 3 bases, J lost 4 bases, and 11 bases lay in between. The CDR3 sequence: CASSQALMADTQYF. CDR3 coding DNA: TGCGCCAGCAGCCAGGCGTTGATGGCAGATACGCAGTATTTT.

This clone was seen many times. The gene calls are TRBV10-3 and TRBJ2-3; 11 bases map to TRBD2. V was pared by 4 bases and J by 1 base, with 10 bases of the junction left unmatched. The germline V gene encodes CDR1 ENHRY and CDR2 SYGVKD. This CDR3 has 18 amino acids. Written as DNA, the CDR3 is TGTGCCATCAGTGGTCCCCTAGCGGGGGGCGGGGGCACAGATACGCAGTATTTT. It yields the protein CAISGPLAGGGGTDTQYF.

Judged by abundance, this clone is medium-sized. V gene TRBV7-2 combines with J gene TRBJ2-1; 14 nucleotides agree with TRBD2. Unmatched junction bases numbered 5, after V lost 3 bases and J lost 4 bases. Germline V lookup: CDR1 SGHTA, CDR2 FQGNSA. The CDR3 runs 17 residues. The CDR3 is CASSFGLAGGRYNEQFF. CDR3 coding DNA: TGTGCCAGCAGCTTTGGACTAGCGGGAGGTCGGTACAATGAGCAGTTCTTC.

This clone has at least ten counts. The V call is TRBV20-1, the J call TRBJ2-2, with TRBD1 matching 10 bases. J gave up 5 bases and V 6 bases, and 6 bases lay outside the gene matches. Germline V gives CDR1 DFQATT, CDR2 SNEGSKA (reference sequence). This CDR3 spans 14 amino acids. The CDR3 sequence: CSASGQGKTGELFF. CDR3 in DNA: TGCAGTGCATCGGGACAGGGGAAAACCGGGGAGCTGTTTTTT.

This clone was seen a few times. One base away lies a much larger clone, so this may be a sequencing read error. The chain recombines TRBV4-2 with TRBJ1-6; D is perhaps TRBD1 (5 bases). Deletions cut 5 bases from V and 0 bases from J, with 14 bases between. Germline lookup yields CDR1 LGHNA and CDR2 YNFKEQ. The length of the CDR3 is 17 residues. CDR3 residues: CASSAGTDLSYNSPLHF. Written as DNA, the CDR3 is TGTGCCAGCAGCGCAGGGACGGATCTCTCCTATAATTCACCCCTCCACTTT.

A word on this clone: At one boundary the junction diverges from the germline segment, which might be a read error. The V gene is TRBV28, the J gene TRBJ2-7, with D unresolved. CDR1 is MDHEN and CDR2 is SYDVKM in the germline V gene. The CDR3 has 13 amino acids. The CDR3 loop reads CASSLFGKGEQHF. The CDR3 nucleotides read TGTGCCAGCAGTTTGTTTGGGAAGGGCGAGCAGCACTTC.

CDR3 bases: TGTGCCAGCAGCCTTGACAGCCGGGAGCAGTACTTC. Translated: CASSLDSREQYF. The chain joins TRBV11-2 to TRBJ2-7, with D possibly TRBD1 on 5 matching bases. The CDR3 is made up of 12 amino acids. CDR1 and CDR2 (germline): SGHAT, FQNNGV. Trimming removed 5 bases from V and 7 bases from J, with 12 bases in between. The whole variable domain, filled in from reference TRBV11-2 and TRBJ2-7, reads EAGVAQSPRYKIIEKRQSVAFWCNPISGHATLYWYQQILGQGPKLLIQFQNNGVVDDSQLPKDRFSAERLKGVDSTLKIQPAKLEDSAVYLCASSLDSREQYFGPGTRLTVT.

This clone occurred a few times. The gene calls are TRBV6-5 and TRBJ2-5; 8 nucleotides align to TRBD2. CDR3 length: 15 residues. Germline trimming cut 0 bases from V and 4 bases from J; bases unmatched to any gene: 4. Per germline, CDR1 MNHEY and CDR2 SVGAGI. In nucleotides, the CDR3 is TGTGCCAGCAGTTACTCGGCGGGAGGAGGAGAGACCCAGTACTTC. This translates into CASSYSAGGGETQYF.

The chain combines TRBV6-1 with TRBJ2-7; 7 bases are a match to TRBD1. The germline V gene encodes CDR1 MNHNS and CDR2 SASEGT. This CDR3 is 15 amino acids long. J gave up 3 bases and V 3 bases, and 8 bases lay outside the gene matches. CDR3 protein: CASSDHRGQNYEQYF. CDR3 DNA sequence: TGTGCCAGCAGTGACCACAGGGGTCAAAACTACGAGCAGTACTTC.

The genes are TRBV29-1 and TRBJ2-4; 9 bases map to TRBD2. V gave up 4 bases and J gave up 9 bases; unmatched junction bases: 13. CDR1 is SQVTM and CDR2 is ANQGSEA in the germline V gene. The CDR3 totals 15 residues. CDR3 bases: TGCAGCGTTGCGGGAATAGCGGGAGTTGCAGTCATTCAGTACTTC. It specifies CSVAGIAGVAVIQYF.

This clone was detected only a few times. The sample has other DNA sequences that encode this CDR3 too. This CDR3 reads CASSPRVLRRQETQYF. The DNA of the CDR3 is TGTGCCAGCAGCCCAAGGGTCCTTAGACGGCAAGAGACCCAGTACTTC. The chain is built from TRBV6-1 and TRBJ2-5; no definite D call. Trimming took off 6 bases at V and 2 bases at J, with 19 bases between the two ends. This CDR3 is 16 amino acids long. From germline, CDR1 is MNHNS and CDR2 SASEGT.

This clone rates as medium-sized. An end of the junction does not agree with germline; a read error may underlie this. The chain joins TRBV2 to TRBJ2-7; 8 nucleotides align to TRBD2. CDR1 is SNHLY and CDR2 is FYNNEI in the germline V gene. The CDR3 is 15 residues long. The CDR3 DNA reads TGTGCCAGCAGGGAAGTTGGAGCGGGAGAGGACGAGCAGTACTTC. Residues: CASREVGAGEDEQYF.

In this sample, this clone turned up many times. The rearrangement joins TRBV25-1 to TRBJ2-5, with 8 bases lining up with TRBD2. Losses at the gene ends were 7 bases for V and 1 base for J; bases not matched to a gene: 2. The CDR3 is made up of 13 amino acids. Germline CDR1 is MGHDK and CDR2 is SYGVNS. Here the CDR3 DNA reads TGTGCCAGCAATGGACTAGCCCAAGAGACCCAGTACTTC. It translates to CASNGLAQETQYF.

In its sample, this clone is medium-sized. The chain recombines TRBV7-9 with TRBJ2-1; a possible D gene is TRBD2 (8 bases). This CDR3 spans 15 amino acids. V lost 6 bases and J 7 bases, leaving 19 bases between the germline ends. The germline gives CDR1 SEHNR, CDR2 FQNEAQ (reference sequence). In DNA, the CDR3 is TGTGCCAGCAGTTTTAGCGGGACAGAGAAAAATGAGCAGTTCTTC. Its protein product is CASSFSGTEKNEQFF.

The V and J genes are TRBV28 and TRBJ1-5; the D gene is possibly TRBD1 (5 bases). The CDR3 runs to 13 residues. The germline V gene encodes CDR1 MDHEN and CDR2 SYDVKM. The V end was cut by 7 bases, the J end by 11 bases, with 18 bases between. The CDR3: CASTPGTVLSQHF. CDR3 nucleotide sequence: TGTGCCAGCACCCCCGGGACCGTCCTGTCCCAGCATTTT.

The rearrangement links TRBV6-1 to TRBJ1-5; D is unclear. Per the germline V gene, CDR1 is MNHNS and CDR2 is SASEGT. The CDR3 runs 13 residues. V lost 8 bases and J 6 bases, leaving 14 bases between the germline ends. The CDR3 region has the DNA TGTGCCAGCGAGGGAGGTGGAGGTCAGCCCCAGCATTTT. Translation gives CASEGGGGQPQHF.

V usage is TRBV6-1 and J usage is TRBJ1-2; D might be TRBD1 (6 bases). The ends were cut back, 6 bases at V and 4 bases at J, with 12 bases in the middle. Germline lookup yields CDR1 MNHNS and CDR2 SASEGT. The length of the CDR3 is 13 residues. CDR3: CASSSTGSYGYTF. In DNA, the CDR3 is TGTGCCAGCAGCTCTACAGGGTCCTATGGCTACACCTTC.